These 24 T cell receptor beta chains came from one sample sequenced in a study of PD-L1 blockade in urothelial cancer. Time point in this sample: pretreatment peripheral blood. The data were produced by immunoSEQ multiplex PCR, yet TCRdb's version contains in-frame clones alone and is incomplete. The sample lists more than 40,000 clones, more than 75% occurring once. The sample here was PBMCs, taken around atezolizumab (anti-PD-L1) treatment. These receptor sequences come from a man in his fifties or sixties with urothelial cancer.

This chain links TRBV30 with TRBJ1-2, with D possibly matching TRBD1 (6 bases). This CDR3 has 14 residues. V was cut by 0 bases and J by 14 bases, with 22 bases left in between. From germline, CDR1 is GTSNPN and CDR2 SVGIG (reference sequence). The CDR3 sequence is CAWSVQGRLGGGTF. Here the CDR3 DNA reads TGTGCCTGGAGTGTACAGGGCAGGCTCGGGGGAGGGACCTTC.

The chain has TRBV6-5 and TRBJ2-3, with a tentative D call TRBD2 (6 bases). V was trimmed by 6 bases and J by 3 bases, leaving 13 bases between them. This CDR3 spans 14 amino acids. Per the germline V gene, CDR1 is MNHEY and CDR2 is SVGAGI. CDR3 sequence: CASSLGRRTDTQYF. CDR3 sequence (DNA): TGTGCCAGCAGCCTAGGGAGGAGGACAGATACGCAGTATTTT.

The table lists this clone with a few counts. The chain recombines TRBV7-8 with TRBJ1-1, with D hard to call. This CDR3 has 13 residues. V lost 1 base and J 6 bases, leaving 9 bases between the germline ends. In germline, CDR1 is SGHVS, CDR2 FQNEAQ. The CDR3 region has the DNA TGTGCCAGCAGCTTAGGGGAGATCGCTGAAGCTTTCTTT. Its protein is CASSLGEIAEAFF.

The chain combines TRBV7-2 with TRBJ1-2, with D tentatively TRBD1 (6 bases). V shed 5 bases and J shed 0 bases, with 16 bases lying between them. The CDR3 runs 16 residues. Germline loops: CDR1 SGHTA, CDR2 FQGNSA. CDR3 protein: CASSLLNRETNYGYTF. In DNA form, the CDR3 reads TGTGCCAGCAGCCTCCTAAACAGGGAGACTAACTATGGCTACACCTTC. The full variable domain, in which reference TRBV7-2 and TRBJ1-2 provide the parts outside the CDR3, is GAGVSQSPSNKVTEKGKDVELRCDPISGHTALYWYRQSLGQGLEFLIYFQGNSAPDKSGLPSDRFSAERTGGSVSTLTIQRTQQEDSAVYLCASSLLNRETNYGYTFGSGTRLTVV.

Only a few counts were recorded for this clone. The rearrangement uses TRBV6-4 and TRBJ2-3; possibly TRBD2 for D (5 bases). V was trimmed by 0 bases and J by 1 base, leaving 14 bases between them. This CDR3 is built from 17 residues. The V gene's germline CDR1 is MRHNA and CDR2 SNTAGT. CDR3 sequence (DNA): TGTGCCAGCAGTGACTCCCCAAGCGGTCTAGGCACAGATACGCAGTATTTT. Translating gives CASSDSPSGLGTDTQYF.

This chain connects TRBV19 to TRBJ1-5; a weak D match, TRBD1 (5 bases). V was trimmed by 5 bases and J by 0 bases, leaving 11 bases between them. The germline V gene encodes CDR1 LNHDA and CDR2 SQIVND (reference sequence). The CDR3 covers 15 residues. The CDR3 DNA is TGTGCCAGTAGTGCGGGGCTCCTTAGCAATCAGCCCCAGCATTTT. Translated, it gives CASSAGLLSNQPQHF. The full variable domain, its missing parts supplied by reference TRBV19 and TRBJ1-5, is DGGITQSPKYLFRKEGQNVTLSCEQNLNHDAMYWYRQDPGQGLRLIYYSQIVNDFQKGDIAEGYSVSREKKESFPLTVTSAQKNPTAFYLCASSAGLLSNQPQHFGDGTRLSIL.

The CDR3 bases are TGCGCCAGCAGTCAACGTTGGCCAGATGAAGCTTTCTTT. Translation: CASSQRWPDEAFF. V usage is TRBV23-1 and J usage is TRBJ1-1; D ambiguous. TRBV23-1 is annotated as an ORF whose role is uncertain. The CDR3 loop spans 13 amino acids. Trimming stripped 2 bases from V and 7 bases from J, with 11 bases between.

The CDR3 sequence: CASSFTGARAEAFF. The CDR3 DNA follows: TGTGCCAGCAGCTTCACAGGGGCTCGGGCTGAAGCTTTCTTT. The gene calls are TRBV7-9 and TRBJ1-1; 7 bases fit TRBD1. Germline CDR1 SEHNR, CDR2 FQNEAQ (reference sequence). V lost 3 bases and J lost 6; bases outside the gene matches: 7. The CDR3 runs 14 residues.

This rearrangement joins TRBV6-1 to TRBJ1-3, with TRBD1 identical over 9 bases. Trimming took 4 bases from V and 4 from J; bases not matched to a gene: 14. The CDR3 consists of 18 residues. Germline V CDR1 and CDR2: MNHNS, SASEGT. The CDR3 DNA reads as TGTGCCAGCAGTGGGATTCCGGGACAGGGCCTGAGGGGAAACACCATATATTTT. This encodes CASSGIPGQGLRGNTIYF.

The rearrangement links TRBV28 to TRBJ2-5, with a possible D match to TRBD2 (5 bases). CDR1 and CDR2 (germline): MDHEN, SYDVKM. This CDR3 region has 16 residues. Deletions cut 4 bases from V and 3 bases from J, with 18 bases between. CDR3: CASSSLTRGWEETQYF. The CDR3, as DNA: TGTGCCAGCAGTTCCCTGACCCGGGGTTGGGAAGAGACCCAGTACTTC.

The chain is built from TRBV2 and TRBJ1-1; possibly TRBD1 for D (5 bases). Trimming removed 6 bases at V and 2 bases at J, with 19 bases between. In germline, CDR1 is SNHLY, CDR2 FYNNEI. The CDR3 has 16 residues. The CDR3 region has the DNA TGTGCCAGCAGCCGGGACTTAAAAGGGTTTAACACTGAAGCTTTCTTT. Amino acids: CASSRDLKGFNTEAFF.

Here the CDR3 reads CATNILAASTDTQYF. In DNA, the CDR3 is TGTGCCACCAACATCCTAGCAGCTAGCACAGATACGCAGTATTTT. This chain connects TRBV27 to TRBJ2-3; possible D gene TRBD2, 5 bases. The CDR3 covers 15 residues. CDR1 is MNHEY and CDR2 is SMNVEV in the germline V gene (reference sequence). Trimming removed 10 bases from V and 0 bases from J, with 17 bases in between.

This chain uses TRBV7-8 with TRBJ2-5; no definite D call. The CDR3 loop spans 14 amino acids. Germline lookup yields CDR1 SGHVS and CDR2 FQNEAQ. The V end was cut by 1 base, the J end by 2 bases, with 8 bases between. CDR3 coding DNA: TGTGCCAGCAGCTTAGATTTGTTACAAGAGACCCAGTACTTC. It translates to CASSLDLLQETQYF. The full variable domain, with the rest looked up from reference TRBV7-8 and TRBJ2-5, is GAGVSQSPRYKVAKRGQDVALRCDPISGHVSLFWYQQALGQGPEFLTYFQNEAQLDKSGLPSDRFFAERPEGSVSTLKIQRTQQEDSAVYLCASSLDLLQETQYFGPGTRLLVL.

The chain links TRBV5-1 to TRBJ2-7; the match to TRBD2 covers 7 bases. This CDR3 has 14 amino acids. CDR1 SGHRS and CDR2 YFSETQ come from the germline V gene. V was pared by 0 bases and J by 1 base, with 1 base of the junction left unmatched. In nucleotides, the CDR3 is TGCGCCAGCAGCTTGGTTAGCGGGTCCTACGAGCAGTACTTC. Translating it yields CASSLVSGSYEQYF.

The V gene is TRBV30, the J gene TRBJ2-3; 7 bases match TRBD1. Per germline, CDR1 GTSNPN and CDR2 SVGIG (reference sequence). With V trimmed by 2 bases and J by 0 bases, 8 bases remained unmatched. The CDR3 contains 16 residues. This chain's CDR3 is CAWSTGQRSSTDTQYF. DNA of the CDR3: TGTGCCTGGAGTACGGGACAGCGATCTAGCACAGATACGCAGTATTTT.

In regard to this clone: This sample also contains other DNA sequences that code for the same CDR3. The chain employs TRBV2 and TRBJ1-5; TRBD1 aligns across 9 bases. Germline V gene sequence: CDR1 SNHLY, CDR2 FYNNEI. CDR3 size: 14 residues. Losses at the gene ends were 4 bases for V and 2 bases for J; bases not matched to a gene: 0. CDR3 amino acids: CASSGQGGNQPQHF. The CDR3, as DNA: TGTGCCAGCAGTGGACAGGGGGGCAATCAGCCCCAGCATTTT.

This chain uses TRBV7-2 with TRBJ1-3; D gene unclear. CDR1 SGHTA and CDR2 FQGNSA come from the germline V gene. This CDR3 comprises 16 residues. V was shortened by 0 bases and J by 0 bases, with 9 bases between the two germline ends. This CDR3 reads CASSLALKSSGNTIYF. The DNA for the CDR3 is TGTGCCAGCAGCTTAGCCCTCAAGAGCTCTGGAAACACCATATATTTT.

The V and J genes are TRBV30 and TRBJ2-5; perhaps TRBD1 as D (7 bases). This CDR3 has 13 amino acids. Germline V gene sequence: CDR1 GTSNPN, CDR2 SVGIG (reference sequence). The V and J ends lost 5 bases and 4 bases respectively, with 14 bases between them. The CDR3 DNA reads TGTGCCTGGGCCAGGGGGGTTCGAGAGACCCAGTACTTC. Protein product: CAWARGVRETQYF. The full variable domain, rest sourced from reference TRBV30 and TRBJ2-5, is SQTIHQWPATLVQPVGSPLSLECTVEGTSNPNLYWYRQAAGRGLQLLFYSVGIGQISSEVPQNLSASRPQDRQFILSSKKLLLSDSGFYLCAWARGVRETQYFGPGTRLLVL.

This chain joins TRBV27 and TRBJ2-3; TRBD1 is a possible D gene (6 bases). This CDR3 has 13 residues. Looked up from germline, CDR1 is MNHEY and CDR2 is SMNVEV (reference sequence). V was trimmed by 5 bases and J by 7 bases, leaving 13 bases between them. CDR3 loop: CASSVTGDHTQYF. CDR3 sequence (DNA): TGTGCCAGCAGTGTGACAGGCGACCATACGCAGTATTTT.

This clone has just a few counts. The genes are TRBV2 and TRBJ2-5, with unresolved D. CDR1 is SNHLY and CDR2 is FYNNEI in the germline V gene. V was pared by 2 bases and J by 3 bases, with 7 bases between. This CDR3 has 13 amino acids. CDR3: CASSENKKETQYF. In DNA, the CDR3 is TGTGCCAGCAGTGAAAACAAGAAAGAGACCCAGTACTTC.

This clone was counted once. The junction differs from germline at one of its ends, possibly a read error. The chain couples TRBV10-3 to TRBJ1-2, with 9 nucleotides matching TRBD1. CDR1 and CDR2 from the germline V gene are ENHRY and SYGVKD. The CDR3 loop spans 17 amino acids. The CDR3 sequence: CAVRGTGKVGANYGYTF. CDR3 bases: TGTGCCGTCAGAGGGACAGGGAAGGTAGGAGCTAACTATGGCTACACCTTC.

The rearrangement uses TRBV7-2 and TRBJ2-7; 10 nucleotides agree with TRBD2. Germline CDR1 reads SGHTA; CDR2 reads FQGNSA. The ends lost 3 bases at V and 6 bases at J; junction bases unmatched: 8. The CDR3 is 15 residues long. The CDR3, as DNA: TGTGCCAGCAGCTTGGGTGGGACTAGCGTCGGCGAGCAGTACTTC. Amino acid sequence: CASSLGGTSVGEQYF.

The J gene is TRBJ1-6, the V gene TRBV7-9, with TRBD1 matching over 7 bases. The CDR3 length is 15 residues. The germline gives CDR1 SEHNR, CDR2 FQNEAQ (reference sequence). V lost 5 bases and J lost 6; bases outside the gene matches: 7. The CDR3 sequence: CASSGRQGGNSPLHF. The CDR3 region has the DNA TGTGCCAGCAGCGGACGACAGGGAGGTAATTCACCCCTCCACTTT.

This chain connects TRBV4-1 to TRBJ2-1, with 14 bases matching TRBD2. CDR3 length: 17 residues. V dropped 3 bases and J dropped 5; count of bases not matched to a gene: 6. Germline V gene data show CDR1 as MGHRA and CDR2 as YSYEKL. For the CDR3, the DNA is TGCGCCAGCAGCCACCGACTAGCGGGGGGGCGGAACAATGAGCAGTTCTTC. It translates to CASSHRLAGGRNNEQFF.